This T cell receptor beta chain was sequenced for a study of regulatory T cells in long-lasting Graves disease. The CDR3 extends over 15 amino acids. The V segment lost 5 bases and the J segment 1 base; nucleotides outside the gene matches: 8. The germline V gene has CDR1 DFQATT and CDR2 SNEGSKA (reference sequence). CDR3 regions were amplified by Arm-PCR using iRepertoire HTBI primers to build TCR beta libraries. MiXCR, applied by TCRdb to the multiplex PCR reads, yields one record per CDR3 protein. The table has approximately 540,000 distinct CDR3 sequences, approximately 12% seen once; the top ten hold 8.9%. As to time point: newly diagnosed GD, antithyroid drugs for less than 3 months. From PBMCs, RNA was extracted and then used to make the TCR library. This clonotype was picked up a small number of times. The data also belong to a second study, concerning T cells in Graves' hyperthyroidism and ophthalmopathy.

This chain links TRBV20-1 with TRBJ2-4, with 7 positions matching TRBD2. Sequencing was performed on peripheral blood mononuclear cells (PBMCs), taken at new diagnosis, from a patient treated with antithyroid drugs. The sequence was collected from a woman in her twenties or thirties with Graves disease. The chain's CDR3 is CSARTTSAAKNIQYF. Written as DNA, the CDR3 is TGCAGTGCTCGCACAACTAGCGCCGCCAAAAACATTCAGTACTTC.